This TCR beta chain was profiled in a study of cytomegalovirus exposure and HLA in healthy donors. Findings of the study overall: Most TCR sequences were uncommon, yet certain public TCRs appeared in many donors. Accurate HLA-A and HLA-B prediction from TCR beta sequences was reported for most subjects.

As for this clone: The antigen remains undetermined.

The CDR3 extends over 14 amino acids. The germline CDR1 and CDR2 sequences are SGHNT and YENEEA. V lost 3 bases, J lost 6 bases, and 4 bases stayed unmatched. The PCR employed 60 Vbeta primers together with 13 Jbeta primers. Assay: immunoSEQ multiplex PCR; the TCRdb copy retains only in-frame clones and omits some. Found here are about 150,000 clones, nearly 80% of them singletons; the top ten hold 9.5% to 15%. Sequencing was performed on PBMCs. The receptor was derived from a man aged 25-40 years in good health and CMV-seropositive. The chain employs TRBV11-3 and TRBJ2-1; TRBD2 agrees at 8 bases. The CDR3 is CASSFTSGSNEQFF. In DNA, the CDR3 is TGTGCCAGCAGCTTCACCAGCGGGAGCAATGAGCAGTTCTTC. Variable domain in full (rest from reference TRBV11-3 and TRBJ2-1): EAGVVQSPRYKIIEKKQPVAFWCNPISGHNTLYWYLQNLGQGPELLIRYENEEAVDDSQLPKDRFSAERLKGVDSTLKIQPAELGDSAVYLCASSFTSGSNEQFFGPGTRLTVL.